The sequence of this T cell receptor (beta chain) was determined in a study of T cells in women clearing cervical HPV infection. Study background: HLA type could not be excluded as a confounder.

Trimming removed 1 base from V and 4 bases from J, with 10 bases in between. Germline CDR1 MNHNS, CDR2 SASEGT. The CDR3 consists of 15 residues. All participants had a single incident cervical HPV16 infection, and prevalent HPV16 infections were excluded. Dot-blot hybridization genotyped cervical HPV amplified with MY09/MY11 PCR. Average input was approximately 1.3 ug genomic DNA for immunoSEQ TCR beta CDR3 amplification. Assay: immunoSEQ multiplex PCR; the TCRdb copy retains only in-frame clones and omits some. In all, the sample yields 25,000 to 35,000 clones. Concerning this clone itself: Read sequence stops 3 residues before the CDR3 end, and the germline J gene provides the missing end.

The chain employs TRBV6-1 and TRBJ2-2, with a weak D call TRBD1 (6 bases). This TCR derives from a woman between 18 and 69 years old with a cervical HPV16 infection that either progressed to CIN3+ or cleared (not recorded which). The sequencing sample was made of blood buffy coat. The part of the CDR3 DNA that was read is TGTGCCAGCAGTGAAGGGGCAGGGGTCACCGGGGAG. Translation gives CASSEGAGVTGE. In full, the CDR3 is CASSEGAGVTGELFF.